This T cell receptor (beta chain) was profiled in a study of shared T cell receptors in the human thymus (dated by TCRdb to about 2021). As for the study more broadly: The study examined how self-reactive, shared T-cell receptor alpha chains are generated in the human thymus.

The method behind the library was the immunoSEQ multiplex PCR assay. This is the immuneACCESS table as TCRdb keeps it, with only in-frame sequences that have V and J called. A part of the clones is gone; compared with another copy, unresolved V genes explain less than half, and the rest is unexplained. The sample records about 710,000 clones, about 89% of which are singletons. Roughly 0.0087% of the sample is held by the ten biggest clonotypes. The germline V gene encodes CDR1 SGHAT and CDR2 FQNNGV. There are 15 amino acids in the CDR3, from cysteine to phenylalanine inclusive. Only the CDR3 portion is preserved as DNA: 45 bases, with reading frame beginning at the first base. The germline V and J ends show losses of 5 bases and 5 bases respectively, and no gene match explains 9 bases of the junction. Note on this clone: Its antigen target is currently unknown. Base-call qualities are not available, and no considerably larger clone is one nucleotide away.

The same data also contributed to another study, on human thymus T cells. As described in the second report: In Finland, the donors were immunologically healthy infants who were having open corrective cardiac surgery for congenital heart defects. Thymus tissue was obtained as surgical resects removed during corrective cardiac surgery. Usage of V and J gene segments appeared to be biased in both the thymic and the peripheral blood repertoires. The related research found that thymic TCR repertoires overlapped highly between unrelated individuals. TCR alpha and beta repertoires from roughly 8 infant thymus samples and four related peripheral blood samples were characterized in the study. The cohort included about six male and a couple of female infants, with donor ages spanning 7 to 244 days. Thymocytes were mechanically released from the tissue and were stored as pellets of roughly 10-32 million cells at -70 degrees C. A QIAsymphony instrument was used to extract genomic DNA from frozen cell pellets. The immunoSEQ multiplex PCR assay was used to amplify the TCRB and TCRAD loci from a standardized quantity of quality-controlled genomic DNA. The amplicons spanned the V(D)J region and were long enough to cover the CDR3 and allow V and J genes to be identified. Amplicon sequencing was performed on an Illumina platform through the commercial immunoSEQ service. Primer bias and sequencing errors were corrected as previously described, and TCRAD and TCRB were defined on the basis of the IMGT database. Repertoires were analysed with immunoSEQ Analyzer 3.0 and VDJTools, covering basic statistics, V/J segment usage, diversity estimates, rarefaction and pairwise overlap. Chao1, ChaoE, Efron-Thisted, Shannon and inverse Simpson indices were used to estimate diversity, which was also estimated on datasets down-sampled to the smallest sample. Repertoire overlap was determined by strict matching of CDR3 nucleotide sequence, V gene and J gene, and Jaccard-based multidimensional scaling clustering was applied. On average, thymus samples yielded approximately 780,000 unique TCRB clonotypes, whereas blood samples yielded some 85,000.

The receptor comes from a boy younger than two with a congenital heart defect. Donor details come from another sample of the same person, matched by shared clones. The chain uses TRBV11-2 and TRBJ1-1, with 9 central nucleotides matching TRBD1. Sequencing was performed on thymocytes. The CDR3 protein: CASSLWTGEGTEAFF. In nucleotide form, the sequence is TGTGCCAGCAGCCTTTGGACAGGGGAGGGGACTGAAGCTTTCTTT. With the portions outside the CDR3 filled from the reference TRBV11-2 and TRBJ1-1 genes, the complete variable region becomes EAGVAQSPRYKIIEKRQSVAFWCNPISGHATLYWYQQILGQGPKLLIQFQNNGVVDDSQLPKDRFSAERLKGVDSTLKIQPAKLEDSAVYLCASSLWTGEGTEAFFGQGTRLTVV.